Below, one TCR beta chain is given with its context. The data were taken from a study of blood T cell repertoires in COVID-19. Study background: From the United States, Italy and Spain came samples of acute and convalescent COVID-19. Sources were T cells, B-cell-depleted T cells, or PBMCs; the material itself was cDNA or gDNA.

Per the original methods: Amplification of reference gene primers was used by the study to estimate nucleated cell counts. The assay was immunoSEQ multiplex PCR, and TCRdb's table has in-frame clones only and misses some. The DNA was the basis for D and trimming; V, J and clone size are from that table. The data contain approximately 220,000 clones, over 75% of them singletons. The germline gives CDR1 SGHAT, CDR2 FQNNGV. CDR3 length equals 12 residues. The V end lost 3 bases, the J end lost 10 bases, and 11 bases lay between the germline ends. The gene calls are TRBV11-2 and TRBJ2-3; D ambiguous. The specimen was peripheral blood. This clonotype was obtained from a man in his forties or fifties with acute or convalescent COVID-19. In DNA, the CDR3 is TGTGCCAGCAGCTTCCGAGATATGTCGCAGTATTTT. This gives the protein CASSFRDMSQYF.